This TCR beta chain stems from a study of blood T cells in healthy people across ages (dated by TCRdb to the mid-2010s). In terms of the full investigation: In model experiments, roughly one uniquely barcoded TCR beta cDNA molecule per two T cells was captured by template switching. To track age-related changes in TCR beta repertoire diversity, the study relied on deep sequencing normalized with unique cDNA molecular identifiers. Donors were grouped into four age groups: young (average 16 years), middle-aged (39), aged (62) and long-lived (less than 85). To avoid experimental bias, donors of different ages were spread randomly across the sequencing lanes. Using the same blood draw, the study looked at two additional independent replicas of 1 million unique cDNA reads for two donors, one aged 18 to 30 and the other aged 80 or older.

This clonotype was detected many times. It has no known antigen specificity. Base quality data are lacking; no much larger clone is found one base away. The donors were some 36 Caucasian individuals from Russia, aged roughly 6 to 90 years, who were systemically healthy. Around 9.9 milliliters of peripheral blood were collected from each donor into EDTA-treated Vacutainer tubes. Ficoll-Paque density-gradient centrifugation was used to isolate PBMCs, with at least 6.5 million per sample. Total RNA was extracted from PBMCs with Trizol reagent, with at least 5 micrograms obtained per sample. For every donor, an aliquot of PBMCs went through flow cytometry to measure the percentages of naive CD45RAhigh/CD27high T cells. Broad study findings and their caveats: Observed TCR beta diversity per million T cells fell roughly linearly with age, and a significant reduction was already apparent by age around 36. Observed TCR beta diversity correlated strongly with the percentage of naive T cells measured by flow cytometry. Compared with the aged group, the long-lived group had more naive CD4+ T cells, fewer expanded clones and increased TCR diversity, suggesting age selection. Estimates of total diversity based on one million sequenced T cells were regarded as lower bounds and as underestimates. Because donor CMV infection status was unknown, age-related changes in expanded clonotypes were potentially confounded. Because profiling used bulk unsorted PBMCs, naive and antigen-experienced compartments could not be compared conclusively.

The library was built by means of 5' RACE. The sequencer was an Illumina HiSeq 2500. A second PCR of roughly 6 to 11 cycles was run with a J-beta primer mix and a sample-barcoded 5' primer. A unique molecular identifier was introduced onto each TCR beta cDNA molecule by a template-switch 5' adaptor carrying 12 random nucleotides. Each sample yielded at least 3 million CDR3-containing paired-end reads. First-strand cDNA synthesis was performed from all RNA using the Mint cDNA synthesis kit, with priming by a TRBC-specific oligonucleotide. All cDNA was treated with uracil-DNA glycosylase and then went through a first 18-cycle PCR with the universal primers M1SS and BC2_uni_R. Under the source paper's analysis protocol: Normalization of each sample was performed by random selection of 1 million high-quality reads, each carrying a distinct molecular identifier. Reads sharing molecular identifiers were discarded rather than binned into consensus sequences. MiTCR, run with a Q25 quality threshold and the strictest error-elimination algorithm, handled CDR3 identification, clonotype clustering and error correction. A nonparametric unseen species model using Euler transformation provided a lower-bound estimate of total TCR beta diversity. TCRdb trimmed the raw reads at Q25, called clones with MiXCR and kept productive beta chains. Entries that share a CDR3 protein sequence are merged under the most common genes and DNA. The V and J calls follow TCRdb's processing rather than the paper's. Within this sample are 650,000 to 1,000,000 distinct CDR3 sequences, with roughly 35% of them counted one time only. Roughly 13% of the sample lies in the top ten.

Inclusive of the bounding cysteine and phenylalanine, the CDR3 is 13 residues long. The CDR3 DNA has 39 bases and is translated from base 1. V has 6 bases trimmed and J has 7 bases trimmed; junction bases matching no gene number 6. The germline V gene encodes CDR1 SGHTA and CDR2 FQGNSA. The source is a young man in good health. What was sequenced was blood. Here the chain combines TRBV7-2 and TRBJ1-2; TRBD1 fits 9 bases in the junction. The CDR3 region has the sequence CASSRGQGCGYTF. The DNA is as follows: TGTGCCAGCAGTCGGGGACAGGGCTGTGGCTACACCTTC.